Listed here are 20 T cell receptor beta chains from one sample, sequenced in a study of blood T cell repertoires in COVID-19. Repertoires were generated with immunoSEQ multiplex PCR, while TCRdb's copy carries only in-frame clones and drops some. The sample carries hundreds of thousands of clones, about nine tenths recorded once. Sequencing was performed on peripheral blood. The receptors shown here come from a woman in her 30s with COVID-19, enrolled during active disease.

CDR3 protein: CASSETGHRAQYF. For the CDR3, the DNA is TGCGCCAGCAGTGAAACAGGGCACAGGGCCCAGTACTTC. V usage is TRBV10-2 and J usage is TRBJ2-5; TRBD1 is a possible D gene (6 bases). Germline V CDR1 and CDR2: WSHSY, SAAADI. The V and J ends lost 3 bases and 9 bases respectively, with 14 bases between them. The length of the CDR3 is 13 residues.

The chain joins TRBV10-3 to TRBJ2-4, with D perhaps matching TRBD1 (5 bases). The germline gives CDR1 ENHRY, CDR2 SYGVKD. CDR3 length equals 15 residues. The V and J ends lost 0 bases and 1 base respectively, with 7 bases between them. This chain's CDR3 is CAISESGPAKNIQYF. The CDR3, as DNA: TGTGCCATCAGTGAGTCGGGGCCCGCCAAAAACATTCAGTACTTC.

This clone was counted a few times. The chain carries TRBV28 and TRBJ2-7; maybe TRBD2 (5 bases). Germline-derived CDR1 and CDR2 are MDHEN and SYDVKM. CDR3 length equals 14 residues. V shed 5 bases and J shed 7 bases, with 18 bases lying between them. The CDR3 here is CASSPYGRVWEQYV. DNA of the CDR3: TGTGCCAGCAGTCCCTACGGGCGGGTTTGGGAGCAGTACGTC.

The count of this clone is one. The J gene is TRBJ1-2, the V gene TRBV4-3, with 9 bases fitting TRBD1. With V trimmed by 4 bases and J by 4 bases, 7 bases remained unmatched. This CDR3 contains 15 residues. Germline V CDR1 and CDR2: LGHNA, YSLEER. The CDR3 reads CASSPVDRGSYGYTF. For the CDR3, the DNA is TGCGCCAGCAGCCCAGTGGACAGGGGATCCTATGGCTACACCTTC.

This chain connects TRBV2 to TRBJ2-3; possibly TRBD2 for D (6 bases). The length of the CDR3 is 16 residues. The V end was cut by 7 bases, the J end by 0 bases, with 17 bases between. Germline lookup yields CDR1 SNHLY and CDR2 FYNNEI. In DNA form, the CDR3 reads TGTGCCAGCAACCCCGTTGGGGGGATTAGCACAGATACGCAGTATTTT. It yields the protein CASNPVGGISTDTQYF. The variable domain in full, completed from reference TRBV2 and TRBJ2-3, reads EPEVTQTPSHQVTQMGQEVILRCVPISNHLYFYWYRQILGQKVEFLVSFYNNEISEKSEIFDDQFSVERPDGSNFTLKIRSTKLEDSAMYFCASNPVGGISTDTQYFGPGTRLTVL.

This sequence joins TRBV4-3 and TRBJ2-5; 7 bases fit TRBD2. The V segment lost 1 base and the J segment 5 bases; nucleotides outside the gene matches: 10. CDR1 is LGHNA and CDR2 is YSLEER in the germline V gene. This CDR3 contains 16 residues. The CDR3: CASSQVLAAGGETQYF. In DNA, the CDR3 is TGCGCCAGCAGCCAAGTTCTAGCGGCCGGAGGGGAGACCCAGTACTTC.

This chain links TRBV18 with TRBJ2-1; TRBD2 agrees at 11 bases. There are 15 residues in the CDR3. The junction had 5 bases not matched to a gene; V was cut back by 2 bases and J by 8 bases. Germline CDR1 reads KGHSH; CDR2 reads LQKENI. CDR3 sequence: CASSPITSGSDEQFF. CDR3 DNA: TGTGCCAGCTCACCAATTACTAGCGGGAGCGATGAGCAGTTCTTC.

The chain couples TRBV5-4 to TRBJ2-2, with 10 bases fitting TRBD1. The germline CDR1 and CDR2 sequences are SGHNT and YYREEE (reference sequence). The V and J ends lost 2 bases and 6 bases, in that order; junction bases with no gene match: 7. This CDR3 comprises 16 residues. CDR3 amino acids: CASSLRDRGLPGELFF. CDR3 nucleotide sequence: TGTGCCAGCAGCTTACGGGACAGGGGACTTCCCGGGGAGCTGTTTTTT.

The chain joins TRBV19 to TRBJ1-2, with a weak D call TRBD1 (6 bases). With 6 bases removed from V and 3 bases from J, the gap between germline ends came to 11 bases. Germline V gene sequence: CDR1 LNHDA, CDR2 SQIVND (reference sequence). There are 13 residues in the CDR3. CDR3 region: CASRVQGHYGYTF. Written as DNA, the CDR3 is TGTGCCAGTAGGGTACAGGGCCACTATGGCTACACCTTC.

Only one count was recorded for this clone. This chain uses TRBV6-5 with TRBJ2-5; tentatively, D is TRBD2 (5 bases). The CDR3 contains 15 residues. The V end lost 0 bases, the J end lost 5 bases, and 13 bases lay between the germline ends. In germline, CDR1 is MNHEY, CDR2 SVGAGI. The CDR3 sequence: CASSYSRASPETQYF. CDR3 DNA sequence: TGTGCCAGCAGTTACTCGAGGGCCTCCCCGGAGACCCAGTACTTC.

CDR3 DNA sequence: TGTGCCAGCAGCTTGCAGACAGGGTTCGGGGAAGAGACCCAGTACTTC. Translating gives CASSLQTGFGEETQYF. The chain carries TRBV7-2 and TRBJ2-5; 7 bases match TRBD1. The CDR3 contains 16 residues. V shed 3 bases and J 3 bases; nucleotides not matched to a gene: 10. CDR1 SGHTA and CDR2 FQGNSA come from the germline V gene.

The CDR3 DNA reads TGTGCCAGCAGTGAAGCGTACAGGGAAGTGGCTGAAGCTTTCTTT. It encodes CASSEAYREVAEAFF. The chain uses TRBV2 and TRBJ1-1; possible D gene TRBD1, 6 bases. Trimming pared 0 bases from V and 6 bases from J, leaving 14 bases between. CDR3 size: 15 residues. Germline V lookup: CDR1 SNHLY, CDR2 FYNNEI. Looking up the rest from reference TRBV2 and TRBJ1-1 gives the full variable domain: EPEVTQTPSHQVTQMGQEVILRCVPISNHLYFYWYRQILGQKVEFLVSFYNNEISEKSEIFDDQFSVERPDGSNFTLKIRSTKLEDSAMYFCASSEAYREVAEAFFGQGTRLTVV.

This chain connects TRBV5-1 to TRBJ1-1; the D is unclear. V was clipped by 0 bases and J by 11 bases, with 11 bases between them. Germline CDR1 and CDR2: SGHRS and YFSETQ. The CDR3 sequence is 12 residues long. CDR3 coding DNA: TGCGCCAGCAGCTTGGCCGAGGGTACGGCTTTCTTT. Translated: CASSLAEGTAFF.

The chain has TRBV28 and TRBJ2-1; TRBD1 is a possible D gene (6 bases). The CDR3 runs to 19 residues. The V end lost 5 bases, the J end lost 4 bases, and 27 bases lay between the germline ends. Germline V gene sequence: CDR1 MDHEN, CDR2 SYDVKM. Here the CDR3 reads CASSPVGRRRDTPYNEQFF. For the CDR3, the DNA is TGTGCCAGCAGTCCGGTTGGAAGACGCCGGGACACCCCTTACAATGAGCAGTTCTTC.

The chain has TRBV2 and TRBJ1-6; D is undetermined. This CDR3 is built from 12 residues. V lost 4 bases to trimming and J lost 16 bases, with 14 bases between them. The V gene's germline CDR1 is SNHLY and CDR2 FYNNEI. The CDR3 sequence: CASSVQSGPLHF. The CDR3 DNA is TGTGCCAGCAGTGTTCAGTCGGGTCCACTCCACTTT.

The V and J genes are TRBV19 and TRBJ2-7, with 8 bases matching TRBD1. This CDR3 is built from 14 residues. The germline V gene has CDR1 LNHDA and CDR2 SQIVND (reference sequence). V lost 6 bases to trimming and J lost 1 base; unmatched junction nucleotides: 5. CDR3 coding DNA: TGTGCCAGTAGGACGGGGACAGGATCCTACGAGCAGTACTTC. Protein sequence: CASRTGTGSYEQYF.

The chain joins TRBV5-1 to TRBJ2-5; 8 nucleotides align to TRBD2. V was pared by 2 bases and J by 5 bases, with 5 bases of the junction left unmatched. This CDR3 region has 14 residues. The germline V gene encodes CDR1 SGHRS and CDR2 YFSETQ. The CDR3 spells CASSFGGALETQYF. CDR3 nucleotides: TGCGCCAGCAGCTTCGGGGGGGCCCTGGAGACCCAGTACTTC.

This clone has a single count. This chain connects TRBV2 to TRBJ2-7, with D perhaps matching TRBD1 (6 bases). The CDR3 is 14 amino acids. Trimming pared 6 bases from V and 4 bases from J, leaving 16 bases between. From germline, CDR1 is SNHLY and CDR2 FYNNEI. The CDR3 nucleotides read TGTGCCAGCAGCCCAGGACAGACTTATTACGAGCAGTACGTC. It codes for CASSPGQTYYEQYV.

The J gene is TRBJ1-3, the V gene TRBV5-1, with D uncertain. V was cut by 2 bases and J by 2 bases, with 14 bases left in between. Looked up from germline, CDR1 is SGHRS and CDR2 is YFSETQ. This CDR3 spans 16 amino acids. CDR3 residues: CASSLRAGRAGNTIYF. The CDR3 DNA is TGCGCCAGCAGCTTACGCGCTGGGAGGGCTGGAAACACCATATATTTT. Full variable domain (rest looked up from reference TRBV5-1 and TRBJ1-3): KAGVTQTPRYLIKTRGQQVTLSCSPISGHRSVSWYQQTPGQGLQFLFEYFSETQRNKGNFPGRFSGRQFSNSRSEMNVSTLELGDSALYLCASSLRAGRAGNTIYFGEGSWLTVV.

This chain joins TRBV5-1 and TRBJ2-5; a possible D gene is TRBD2 (7 bases). Deletions cut 0 bases from V and 4 bases from J, with 22 bases between. Germline CDR1 reads SGHRS; CDR2 reads YFSETQ. The CDR3 consists of 18 residues. The CDR3 nucleotides are TGCGCCAGCAGCTTGGGGGGCGGCTCAGGACTAGGGGGAGAGACCCAGTACTTC. Protein product: CASSLGGGSGLGGETQYF.